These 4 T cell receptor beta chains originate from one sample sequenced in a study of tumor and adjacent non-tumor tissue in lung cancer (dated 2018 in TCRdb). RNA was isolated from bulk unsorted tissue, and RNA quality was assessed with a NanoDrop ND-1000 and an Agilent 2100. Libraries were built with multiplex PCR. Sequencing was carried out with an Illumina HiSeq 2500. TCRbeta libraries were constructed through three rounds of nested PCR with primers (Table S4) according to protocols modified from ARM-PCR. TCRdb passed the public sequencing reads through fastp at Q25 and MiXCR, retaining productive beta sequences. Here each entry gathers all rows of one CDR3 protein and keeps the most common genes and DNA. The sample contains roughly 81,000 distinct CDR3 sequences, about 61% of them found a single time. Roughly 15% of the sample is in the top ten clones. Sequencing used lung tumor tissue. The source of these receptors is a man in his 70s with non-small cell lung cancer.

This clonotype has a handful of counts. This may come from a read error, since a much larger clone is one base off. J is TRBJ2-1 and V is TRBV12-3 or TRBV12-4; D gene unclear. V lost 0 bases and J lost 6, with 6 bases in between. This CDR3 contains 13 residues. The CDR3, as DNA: TGTGCCAGCAGTTTAGCGGATTTCAATGAGCAGTTCTTC. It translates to CASSLADFNEQFF.

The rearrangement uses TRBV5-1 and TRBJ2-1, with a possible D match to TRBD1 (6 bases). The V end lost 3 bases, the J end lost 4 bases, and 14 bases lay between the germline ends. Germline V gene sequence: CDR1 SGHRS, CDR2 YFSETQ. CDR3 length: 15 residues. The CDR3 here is CASSSGLGQYNEQFF. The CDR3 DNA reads TGCGCCAGCAGCTCGGGTCTAGGACAGTACAATGAGCAGTTCTTC.

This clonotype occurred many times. CDR3 in amino acids: CAAGGAPTGELFF. The CDR3 region has the DNA TGTGCCGCCGGGGGGGCCCCCACCGGGGAGCTGTTTTTT. The gene calls are TRBV19 and TRBJ2-2; TRBD2 aligns across 8 bases. Losses at the gene ends were 11 bases for V and 4 bases for J; bases not matched to a gene: 6. The CDR3 covers 13 residues. Germline V gene sequence: CDR1 LNHDA, CDR2 SQIVND (reference sequence).

The CDR3, as DNA: TGTGCCAGCGGCCCAAACAGAGGGCAGACTGAAGCTTTCTTT. As protein: CASGPNRGQTEAFF. The rearrangement links TRBV11-2 to TRBJ1-1; D not certain. Germline CDR1 is SGHAT and CDR2 is FQNNGV. CDR3 length: 14 amino acids. Trimming took 8 bases from V and 5 from J, leaving 18 bases between them. Full variable domain (outside the CDR3, taken from reference TRBV11-2 and TRBJ1-1): EAGVAQSPRYKIIEKRQSVAFWCNPISGHATLYWYQQILGQGPKLLIQFQNNGVVDDSQLPKDRFSAERLKGVDSTLKIQPAKLEDSAVYLCASGPNRGQTEAFFGQGTRLTVV.